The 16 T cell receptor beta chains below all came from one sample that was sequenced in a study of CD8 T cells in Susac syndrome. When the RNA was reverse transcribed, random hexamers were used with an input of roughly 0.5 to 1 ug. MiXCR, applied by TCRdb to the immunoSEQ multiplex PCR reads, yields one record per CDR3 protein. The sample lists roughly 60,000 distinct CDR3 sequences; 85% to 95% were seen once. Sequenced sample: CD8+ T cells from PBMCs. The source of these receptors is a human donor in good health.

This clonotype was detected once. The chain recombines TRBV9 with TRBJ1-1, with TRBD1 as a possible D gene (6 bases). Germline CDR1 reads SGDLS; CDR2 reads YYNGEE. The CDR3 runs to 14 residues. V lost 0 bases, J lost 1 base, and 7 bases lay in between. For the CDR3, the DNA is TGTGCCAGCAGCGTAGTCAGGGGGAACACTGAAGCTTTCTTT. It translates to CASSVVRGNTEAFF. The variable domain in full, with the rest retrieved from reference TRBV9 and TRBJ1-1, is DSGVTQTPKHLITATGQRVTLRCSPRSGDLSVYWYQQSLDQGLQFLIQYYNGEERAKGNILERFSAQQFPDLHSELNLSSLELGDSALYFCASSVVRGNTEAFFGQGTRLTVV.

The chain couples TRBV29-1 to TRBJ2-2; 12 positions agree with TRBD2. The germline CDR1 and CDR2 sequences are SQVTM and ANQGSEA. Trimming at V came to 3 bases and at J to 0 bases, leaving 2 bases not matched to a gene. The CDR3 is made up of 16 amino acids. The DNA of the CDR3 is TGCAGCGTTGAGGCTAGCGGGGGGGCGAACACCGGGGAGCTGTTTTTT. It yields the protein CSVEASGGANTGELFF.

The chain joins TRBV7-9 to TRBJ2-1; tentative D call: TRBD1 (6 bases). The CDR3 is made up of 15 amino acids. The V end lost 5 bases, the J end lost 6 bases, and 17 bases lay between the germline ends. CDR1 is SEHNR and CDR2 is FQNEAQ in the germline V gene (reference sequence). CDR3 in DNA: TGTGCCAGCAGCCAGACAGGAGGATTGCTCAATGAGCAGTTCTTC. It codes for CASSQTGGLLNEQFF.

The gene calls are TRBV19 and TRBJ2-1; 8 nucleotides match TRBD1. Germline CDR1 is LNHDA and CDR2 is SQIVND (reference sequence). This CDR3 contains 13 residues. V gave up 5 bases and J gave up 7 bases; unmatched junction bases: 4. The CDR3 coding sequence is TGTGCCAGTAGTTTGGACAGGGAAAATGAGCAGTTCTTC. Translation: CASSLDRENEQFF. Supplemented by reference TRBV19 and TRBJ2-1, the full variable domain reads DGGITQSPKYLFRKEGQNVTLSCEQNLNHDAMYWYRQDPGQGLRLIYYSQIVNDFQKGDIAEGYSVSREKKESFPLTVTSAQKNPTAFYLCASSLDRENEQFFGPGTRLTVL.

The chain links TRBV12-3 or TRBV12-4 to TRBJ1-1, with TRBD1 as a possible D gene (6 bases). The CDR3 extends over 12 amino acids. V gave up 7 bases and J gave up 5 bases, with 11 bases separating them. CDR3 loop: CASMEGGTEAFF. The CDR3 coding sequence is TGTGCCAGCATGGAAGGGGGAACTGAAGCTTTCTTT.

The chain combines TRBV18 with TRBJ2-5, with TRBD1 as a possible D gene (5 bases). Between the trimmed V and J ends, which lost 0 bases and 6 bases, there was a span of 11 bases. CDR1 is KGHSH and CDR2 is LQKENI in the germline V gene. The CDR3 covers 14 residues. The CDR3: CASSPPGPPKTQYF. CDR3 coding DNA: TGTGCCAGCTCACCACCGGGGCCTCCCAAGACCCAGTACTTC.

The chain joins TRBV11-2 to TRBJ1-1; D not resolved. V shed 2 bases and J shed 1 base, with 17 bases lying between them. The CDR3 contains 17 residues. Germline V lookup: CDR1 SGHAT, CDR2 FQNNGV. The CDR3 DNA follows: TGTGCCAGCAGCTTAAATCGGGAGTGGGTTCGGAACACTGAAGCTTTCTTT. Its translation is CASSLNREWVRNTEAFF.

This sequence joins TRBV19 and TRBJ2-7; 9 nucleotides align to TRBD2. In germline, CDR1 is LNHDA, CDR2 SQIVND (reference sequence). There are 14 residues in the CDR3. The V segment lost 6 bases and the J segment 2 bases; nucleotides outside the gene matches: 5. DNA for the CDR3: TGTGCCAGTAGCCCGACTAGCGGACCCTACGAGCAGTACTTC. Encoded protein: CASSPTSGPYEQYF.

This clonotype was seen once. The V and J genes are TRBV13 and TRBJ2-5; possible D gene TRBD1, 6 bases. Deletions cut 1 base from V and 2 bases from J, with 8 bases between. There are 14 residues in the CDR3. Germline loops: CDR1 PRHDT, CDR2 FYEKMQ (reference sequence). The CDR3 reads CASSLEGGQETQYF. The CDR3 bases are TGTGCCAGCAGCTTAGAAGGGGGTCAAGAGACCCAGTACTTC.

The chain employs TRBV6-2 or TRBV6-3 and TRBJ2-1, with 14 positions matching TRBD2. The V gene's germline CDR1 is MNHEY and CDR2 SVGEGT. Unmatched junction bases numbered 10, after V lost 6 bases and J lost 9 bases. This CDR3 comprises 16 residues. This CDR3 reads CASRRLAGGLKREQFF. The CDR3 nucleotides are TGTGCCAGCAGGAGACTAGCGGGGGGGCTTAAGCGTGAGCAGTTCTTC.

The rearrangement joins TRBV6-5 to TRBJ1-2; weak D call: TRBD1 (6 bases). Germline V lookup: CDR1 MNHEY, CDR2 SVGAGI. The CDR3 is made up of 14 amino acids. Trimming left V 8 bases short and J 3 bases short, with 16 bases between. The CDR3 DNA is TGTGCCAGCTTTTCCCATCCAGGGGACTATGGCTACACCTTC. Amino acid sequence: CASFSHPGDYGYTF.

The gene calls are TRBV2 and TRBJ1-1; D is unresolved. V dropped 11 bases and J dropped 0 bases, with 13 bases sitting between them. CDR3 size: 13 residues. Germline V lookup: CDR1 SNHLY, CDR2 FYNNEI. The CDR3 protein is CARTRWMNTEAFF. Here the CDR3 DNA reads TGTGCCCGAACTCGGTGGATGAACACTGAAGCTTTCTTT.

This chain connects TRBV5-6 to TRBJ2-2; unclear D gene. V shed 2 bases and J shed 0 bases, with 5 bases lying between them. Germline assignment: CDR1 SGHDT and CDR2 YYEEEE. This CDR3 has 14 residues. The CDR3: CASSFLANTGELFF. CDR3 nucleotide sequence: TGTGCCAGCAGCTTCCTAGCGAACACCGGGGAGCTGTTTTTT.

CDR3 coding DNA: TGTGCCAGCCAATTCATCTCTGGGGGCTATGTTCGTGTGGAGTCCACCGGGGAGCTGTTTTTT. Translated, it gives CASQFISGGYVRVESTGELFF. The gene calls are TRBV12-3 or TRBV12-4 and TRBJ2-2; possible D gene TRBD1, 6 bases. This CDR3 contains 21 residues. Trimming cost V 8 bases and J 4 bases, with 35 bases left between them.

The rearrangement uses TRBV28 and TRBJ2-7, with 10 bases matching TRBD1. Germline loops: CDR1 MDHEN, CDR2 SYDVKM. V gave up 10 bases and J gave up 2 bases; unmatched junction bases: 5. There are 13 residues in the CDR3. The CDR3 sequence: CATGDRGPYEQYF. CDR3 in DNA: TGTGCCACCGGGGACAGGGGTCCCTACGAGCAGTACTTC.

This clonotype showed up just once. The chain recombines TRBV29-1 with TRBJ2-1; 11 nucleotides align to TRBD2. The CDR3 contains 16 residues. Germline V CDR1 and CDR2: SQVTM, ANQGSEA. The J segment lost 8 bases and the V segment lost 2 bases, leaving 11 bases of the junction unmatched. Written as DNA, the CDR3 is TGCAGCGTTGAACTAGCGGGGGGTCCCCTGGTCGATGAGCAGTTCTTC. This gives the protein CSVELAGGPLVDEQFF.